The clone carrying this TCR beta chain was detected ten times or more. TCRdb called the RT-PCR reads again in MiXCR, with one record for every CDR3 protein. The data hold about 87,000 distinct CDR3 sequences, with around 5% observed a single time. CDR1 SGHRS and CDR2 YFSETQ come from the germline V gene. This CDR3 has 14 residues. V gave up 1 base and J gave up 7 bases, with 11 bases separating them. This sample stems from a study of patients and donors after allogeneic stem cell transplantation. The specimen sequenced was blood, either unsorted or a sorted T cell fraction (not recorded which). This TCR derives from a human donor who was either an allogeneic HSCT recipient or a stem cell or donor lymphocyte infusion donor (not recorded which). It is not recorded whose cells these are; they may come from a transplant donor. The chain combines TRBV5-1 with TRBJ1-4, with a tentative D call TRBD1 (6 bases). The DNA for the CDR3 is TGCGCCAGCAGCTTGACAGGGTTTGGTGAAAAACTGTTTTTT. Residues: CASSLTGFGEKLFF.